This section outlines one T cell receptor beta chain sequence together with its context. From blood CD8+ and CD4+ T cells, TCR beta sequences were generated. The healthy controls were matched to patients by age and sex. The CD8+ and CD4+ T cells were negatively isolated, with the TEMRA cells enriched by FACS. CDR3 length: 11 residues. The ends were cut back, 6 bases at V and 2 bases at J, with 5 bases in the middle. The germline CDR1 and CDR2 sequences are SGDLS and YYNGEE. This entry belongs to a study of CD8 T cells in Susac syndrome. After extraction with the RNeasy kit, roughly 0.5 to 1 ug of the RNA was reverse transcribed using random hexamers. The TCR beta CDR3 was amplified by immunoSEQ multiplex PCR across 54 Vbeta, 13 Jbeta. TCRdb independently ran MiXCR on the immunoSEQ multiplex PCR reads; one entry per CDR3 protein. The sample includes about 80,000 distinct CDR3 sequences, about 93% seen only once; the top ten take about 0.3%.

This receptor was identified in a human donor in good health. The sample consisted of CD8+ T cells from PBMCs. The chain joins TRBV9 to TRBJ1-2; D possibly corresponds to TRBD1 (5 bases). CDR3 loop: CASNRNYGYTF. The CDR3 region has the DNA TGTGCCAGCAACAGGAACTATGGCTACACCTTC. Drawing the rest from reference TRBV9 and TRBJ1-2, the complete variable domain is DSGVTQTPKHLITATGQRVTLRCSPRSGDLSVYWYQQSLDQGLQFLIQYYNGEERAKGNILERFSAQQFPDLHSELNLSSLELGDSALYFCASNRNYGYTFGSGTRLTVV.